This is a list of T cell receptor beta chains from one sample in a study of PD-L1 blockade in urothelial cancer. The method was immunoSEQ multiplex PCR; TCRdb's version includes in-frame clones alone and lacks a portion of them. The sample shows around 50,000 clones, approximately 85% of them seen only once. The sequencing used PBMCs, collected around atezolizumab (anti-PD-L1) treatment. These receptors were taken from a man between 45 and 60 years old with urothelial cancer. Both conserved end residues are part of each CDR3. The D gene is left open where the match is weak. The size entry is marked missing in some rows and otherwise reads once, few, many or a size class.

cdr3_length: 19
clone_size: NA
v_call: TRBV27
j_call: TRBJ2-1
d_call: TRBD2
cdr3_aa: CASSAPGTSGKSSYNEQFF
cdr3_nt: TGTGCCAGCAGTGCTCCCGGGACTAGCGGGAAAAGCTCCTACAATGAGCAGTTCTTC

cdr3_length: 13
clone_size: NA
v_call: TRBV5-1
j_call: TRBJ2-7
d_call: NA
cdr3_aa: CASSSGGASEQYF
cdr3_nt: TGCGCCAGCAGCTCGGGTGGGGCCTCCGAGCAGTACTTC

cdr3_length: 18
clone_size: NA
v_call: TRBV7-8
j_call: TRBJ2-3
d_call: TRBD2
cdr3_aa: CASSSGTSGGVSTDTQYF
cdr3_nt: TGTGCCAGCAGCTCCGGGACTAGCGGGGGGGTTAGCACAGATACGCAGTATTTT

cdr3_length: 16
clone_size: once
v_call: TRBV4-3
j_call: TRBJ1-2
d_call: TRBD1
cdr3_aa: CASSQEKGAINYGYTF
cdr3_nt: TGCGCCAGCAGCCAAGAGAAGGGGGCTATAAACTATGGCTACACCTTC

cdr3_length: 14
clone_size: few
v_call: TRBV7-2
j_call: TRBJ1-2
d_call: NA
cdr3_aa: CASRREEGRRVHTF
cdr3_nt: TGTGCCAGCCGTCGGGAGGAGGGACGCCGTGTTCACACCTTC

cdr3_length: 13
clone_size: NA
v_call: TRBV28
j_call: TRBJ2-5
d_call: NA
cdr3_aa: CASGTEYQETQYF
cdr3_nt: TGTGCCAGCGGAACAGAGTACCAAGAGACCCAGTACTTC

cdr3_length: 15
clone_size: NA
v_call: TRBV15
j_call: TRBJ2-5
d_call: NA
cdr3_aa: CATSGTLTSVETQYF
cdr3_nt: TGTGCCACCAGCGGCACCCTCACTAGTGTCGAGACCCAGTACTTC

cdr3_length: 15
clone_size: NA
v_call: TRBV25-1
j_call: TRBJ2-1
d_call: NA
cdr3_aa: CASSPPRGNYNEQFF
cdr3_nt: TGTGCCAGCAGTCCCCCTCGGGGAAATTACAATGAGCAGTTCTTC

cdr3_length: 11
clone_size: NA
v_call: TRBV20-1
j_call: TRBJ2-7
d_call: NA
cdr3_aa: CSARVALEQYF
cdr3_nt: TGCAGTGCTAGAGTAGCGCTCGAGCAGTACTTC

cdr3_length: 16
clone_size: NA
v_call: TRBV6-1
j_call: TRBJ2-7
d_call: NA
cdr3_aa: CASSDRMDSRAYEQYF
cdr3_nt: TGTGCCAGCAGTGATCGTATGGACAGCAGGGCTTACGAGCAGTACTTC

cdr3_length: 15
clone_size: NA
v_call: TRBV7-6
j_call: TRBJ2-2
d_call: NA
cdr3_aa: CASRNRVWGTGELFF
cdr3_nt: TGTGCCAGCAGAAACAGGGTCTGGGGCACCGGGGAGCTGTTTTTT

cdr3_length: 16
clone_size: once
v_call: TRBV7-9
j_call: TRBJ2-7
d_call: NA
cdr3_aa: CASSLAPTGVTYEQYF
cdr3_nt: TGTGCCAGCAGCTTAGCGCCGACAGGAGTCACGTACGAGCAGTACTTC

cdr3_length: 15
clone_size: NA
v_call: TRBV2
j_call: TRBJ1-2
d_call: NA
cdr3_aa: CASSEWRGPNYGYTF
cdr3_nt: TGTGCCAGCAGTGAATGGCGAGGTCCCAACTATGGCTACACCTTC

cdr3_length: 14
clone_size: NA
v_call: TRBV7-2
j_call: TRBJ2-7
d_call: TRBD1
cdr3_aa: CASSSRTGVYEQYF
cdr3_nt: TGTGCCAGCAGCTCCCGGACAGGGGTCTACGAGCAGTACTTC

cdr3_length: 12
clone_size: NA
v_call: TRBV27
j_call: TRBJ2-7
d_call: NA
cdr3_aa: CASSSPKSEQYF
cdr3_nt: TGTGCCAGCAGTTCCCCTAAAAGTGAGCAGTACTTC

cdr3_length: 15
clone_size: few
v_call: TRBV7-9
j_call: TRBJ1-2
d_call: NA
cdr3_aa: CASSLVGREGYGYTF
cdr3_nt: TGTGCCAGCAGCTTAGTCGGCAGGGAAGGCTATGGCTACACCTTC